What follows describes a single T cell receptor (beta chain). The source of the sample is a study of cytomegalovirus exposure and HLA in healthy donors. V shed 4 bases and J 4 bases; nucleotides not matched to a gene: 10. CDR3 length: 16 residues. The germline V gene encodes CDR1 SEHNR and CDR2 FQNEAQ (reference sequence). The PCR was carried out with 60 Vbeta primers and 13 Jbeta primers. The method was immunoSEQ multiplex PCR; TCRdb's version includes in-frame clones alone and lacks a portion of them. Among 110,000 or so clones listed, roughly 80% were seen once. This rearrangement joins TRBV7-9 to TRBJ1-2, with 9 bases that match TRBD1. Sequencing used PBMCs. This receptor was identified in a woman between 18 and 30 years old in good health and CMV-seronegative. The CDR3 sequence is CASSSGQGSFVYGYTF. The CDR3 DNA sequence: TGTGCCAGCAGCTCGGGACAGGGATCATTTGTCTATGGCTACACCTTC.